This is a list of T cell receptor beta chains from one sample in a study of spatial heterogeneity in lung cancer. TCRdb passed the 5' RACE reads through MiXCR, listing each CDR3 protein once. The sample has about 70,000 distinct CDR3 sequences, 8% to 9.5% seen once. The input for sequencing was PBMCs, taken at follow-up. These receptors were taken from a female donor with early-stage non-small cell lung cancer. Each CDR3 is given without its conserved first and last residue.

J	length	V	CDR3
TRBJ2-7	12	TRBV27	ASSQGAVIHEQY
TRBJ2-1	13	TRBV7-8	ASSFLGQGVYEQF
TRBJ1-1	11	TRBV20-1	SATGEVYTEAF
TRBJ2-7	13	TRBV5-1	ASSLRQGEVYEQY
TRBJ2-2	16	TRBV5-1	ASSPGVAGGSNTGELF
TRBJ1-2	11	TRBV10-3	AISVEENYGYT
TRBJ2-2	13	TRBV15	ATSGWTGGSGELF
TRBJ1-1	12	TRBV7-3	ASSLSGKNTEAF
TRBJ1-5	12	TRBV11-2	ASSLAVGGQPQH
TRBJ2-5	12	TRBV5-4	AGRTGLTQETQY
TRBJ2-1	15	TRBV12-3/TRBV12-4	ASSVDRGARVNNEQF
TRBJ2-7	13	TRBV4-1	ASSRFTLVDHEQY
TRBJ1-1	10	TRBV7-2	ASNSPNTEAF
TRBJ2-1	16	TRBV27	ASSLYWRPSTLYNEQF
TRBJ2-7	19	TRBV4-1	ASSQGSLSSGSRGFSYEQY
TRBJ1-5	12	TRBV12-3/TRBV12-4	ASSFEQGGQPQH
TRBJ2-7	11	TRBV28	ASLSSDSYEQY
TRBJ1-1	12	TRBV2	ASSELAANTEAF
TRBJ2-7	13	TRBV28	ASSFGSTSGSEQY
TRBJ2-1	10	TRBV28	ASSLLNNEQF
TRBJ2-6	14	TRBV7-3	ASSLTGGSGANVLT
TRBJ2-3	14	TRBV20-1	SARPRDQPPTDTQY
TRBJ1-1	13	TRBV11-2	ASSLGGARNTEAF
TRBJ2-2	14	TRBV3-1	ASSTGLAGAPGELF
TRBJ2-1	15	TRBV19	ASSIEGWEATGNEQF
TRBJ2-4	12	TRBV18	ASSPVLGQNIQY
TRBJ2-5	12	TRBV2	ASSVSQQSETQY
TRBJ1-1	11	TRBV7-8	ASSGDRVGEAF
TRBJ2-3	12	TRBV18	ASSPPGPGDTQY
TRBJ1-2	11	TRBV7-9	ASSLDRERGYT
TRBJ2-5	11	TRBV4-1	ASSRLPQETQY
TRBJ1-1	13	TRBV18	ASSLSTGVNTEAF
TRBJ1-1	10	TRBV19	ATEDMNTEAF
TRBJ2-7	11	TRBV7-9	ASSLRNTYEQY
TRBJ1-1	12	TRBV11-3	ASSLAGQNTEAF
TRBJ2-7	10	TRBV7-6	ASSRGTYEQY
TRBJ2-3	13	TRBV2	ASSGMGQGADTQY
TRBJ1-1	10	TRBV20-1	SARDPSREAF
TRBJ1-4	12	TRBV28	ASRRSVLNEKLF
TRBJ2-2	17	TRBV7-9	ASSPRQETRDVATGELF
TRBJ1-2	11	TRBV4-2	ASSTQGESRYT